The 32 T cell receptor beta chains in this list originate from one sample, sequenced in a study of T cells in Graves' hyperthyroidism and ophthalmopathy. Researchers amplified the TCR beta CDR3 regions from RNA transcripts. Initially, a first-round RT-PCR of the TCR CDR3 employed the HTBI primer set. TCRdb called the multiplex PCR reads again in MiXCR, with one record for every CDR3 protein. Counted here are tens of thousands of distinct CDR3 sequences, around 53% occurring once; the ten biggest clones make up roughly 15%. The source material was blood. The source of these receptors is a man in his forties with Graves' ophthalmopathy.

This clonotype appeared a few times. This chain joins TRBV27 and TRBJ2-7; 9 bases match TRBD2. Germline CDR1 reads MNHEY; CDR2 reads SMNVEV (reference sequence). The CDR3 covers 14 residues. The V segment lost 3 bases and the J segment 4 bases; nucleotides outside the gene matches: 4. The DNA of the CDR3 is TGTGCCAGCAGTTTTAGCGGGAGATCATACGAGCAGTACTTC. Translated: CASSFSGRSYEQYF.

The chain recombines TRBV4-1 with TRBJ2-7; the match to TRBD1 covers 12 bases. The trim removed 4 bases at V and 4 bases at J, leaving 5 bases unmatched. Germline V gene lookup returns CDR1 MGHRA and CDR2 YSYEKL. CDR3 size: 15 residues. CDR3 coding DNA: TGCGCCAGCAGCCTGGGACAGGGGGCCGGGTACGAGCAGTACTTC. Translating it yields CASSLGQGAGYEQYF.

The table lists this clonotype with a count of one. J is TRBJ2-3 and V is TRBV7-2; 9 positions agree with TRBD2. This CDR3 comprises 20 residues. Trimming took 5 bases from V and 2 from J; bases not matched to a gene: 20. Germline lookup yields CDR1 SGHTA and CDR2 FQGNSA. The CDR3 loop reads CASSQGGRASGGGTTDTQYF. CDR3 DNA sequence: TGTGCCAGCAGCCAAGGCGGGAGGGCCTCGGGCGGGGGAACCACAGATACGCAGTATTTT.

The rearrangement uses TRBV11-3 and TRBJ1-2; 7 nucleotides line up with TRBD1. Germline V gene lookup returns CDR1 SGHNT and CDR2 YENEEA. This CDR3 comprises 15 residues. Germline trimming cut 1 base from V and 3 bases from J; bases unmatched to any gene: 5. CDR3 sequence (DNA): TGTGCCAGCAGCTTAGGGCGACAGGGATACTATGGCTACACCTTC. Encoded protein: CASSLGRQGYYGYTF.

V and J are TRBV20-1 and TRBJ1-5; no definite D call. The germline V gene has CDR1 DFQATT and CDR2 SNEGSKA (reference sequence). With 3 bases removed from V and 3 bases from J, the gap between germline ends came to 18 bases. The CDR3 is 16 amino acids. As DNA, the CDR3 is TGCAGTGCTAGTCCTCTAGAGACGGGTACCAATCAGCCCCAGCATTTT. Its protein is CSASPLETGTNQPQHF.

The rearrangement uses TRBV7-6 and TRBJ1-5; perhaps TRBD1 as D (6 bases). CDR1 is SGHVS and CDR2 is FNYEAQ in the germline V gene. The CDR3 is 18 amino acids. Between the trimmed V and J ends, which lost 5 bases and 4 bases, there was a span of 24 bases. The DNA of the CDR3 is TGTGCCAGCAGCCCAGGTTTAGGTTCGGGGGCCACAAATCAGCCCCAGCATTTT. It codes for CASSPGLGSGATNQPQHF.

Concerning this clonotype: The conserved closing phenylalanine or tryptophan is absent in this CDR3, likely reflecting a read error. The rearrangement links TRBV5-1 to TRBJ2-7; 7 nucleotides agree with TRBD1. The CDR3 loop spans 15 amino acids. J gave up 2 bases and V 0 bases, and 5 bases lay outside the gene matches. CDR1 and CDR2 (germline): SGHRS, YFSETQ. The CDR3 loop is CASSLGGQGAYEQYS. In nucleotides, the CDR3 is TGCGCCAGCAGCTTGGGGGGCCAGGGGGCCTACGAGCAGTACTCC.

This clonotype came up many times. The rearrangement links TRBV27 to TRBJ1-5, with D maybe TRBD1 (6 bases). From germline, CDR1 is MNHEY and CDR2 SMNVEV (reference sequence). With 3 bases removed from V and 6 bases from J, the gap between germline ends came to 9 bases. The CDR3 contains 13 residues. The CDR3 nucleotides read TGTGCCAGCAGTTTGGGGGGCAGTCAGCCCCAGCATTTT. Amino acid sequence: CASSLGGSQPQHF.

This clonotype was seen at least ten times. A read error may produce the germline difference seen at one junction end. CDR3 coding DNA: TGTGCCAGCAGTCACTCCTGGACTAGTGGCGAGCAGTACTTC. Translation gives CASSHSWTSGEQYF. The chain joins TRBV6-5 to TRBJ2-7; 7 bases agree with TRBD2. Germline V gives CDR1 MNHEY, CDR2 SVGAGI. The CDR3 is 14 amino acids.

This clonotype was counted only a few times. The gene calls are TRBV2 and TRBJ2-1; no clear D. The CDR3 covers 13 residues. The V gene's germline CDR1 is SNHLY and CDR2 FYNNEI. The V end lost 8 bases, the J end lost 0 bases, and 8 bases lay between the germline ends. This CDR3 reads CASGSYSYNEQFF. The CDR3 DNA sequence: TGTGCCAGCGGATCGTACTCCTACAATGAGCAGTTCTTC.

In its sample, this clonotype ranks as medium-sized. The rearrangement uses TRBV10-3 and TRBJ1-1; 7 bases align to TRBD1. Germline V lookup: CDR1 ENHRY, CDR2 SYGVKD. There are 13 residues in the CDR3. V was pared by 10 bases and J by 0 bases, with 5 bases of the junction left unmatched. In DNA, the CDR3 is TGTGCCACCCAACAGGGGCTGAACACTGAAGCTTTCTTT. This gives the protein CATQQGLNTEAFF.

Ten or more counts support this clonotype. The chain recombines TRBV19 with TRBJ1-1; TRBD1 aligns across 7 bases. The CDR3 is 17 amino acids. V was pared by 5 bases and J by 0 bases, with 12 bases of the junction left unmatched. CDR1 is LNHDA, CDR2 SQIVND, per germline (reference sequence). This chain's CDR3 is CASSVPGQTSMNTEAFF. As DNA, the CDR3 is TGTGCCAGTAGTGTCCCGGGACAGACCTCCATGAACACTGAAGCTTTCTTT.

This clonotype was seen repeatedly, ten times or more. The chain uses TRBV19 and TRBJ2-3, with D possibly TRBD2 on 6 matching bases. Germline loops: CDR1 LNHDA, CDR2 SQIVND (reference sequence). V gave up 3 bases and J gave up 3 bases, with 25 bases separating them. CDR3 length: 19 residues. The CDR3, as DNA: TGTGCCAGTAGTATCCCTTTCCGGACTACTGATAGCGAGACAGATACGCAGTATTTT. This sequence encodes CASSIPFRTTDSETDTQYF. The full variable domain, in which reference TRBV19 and TRBJ2-3 provide the parts outside the CDR3, is DGGITQSPKYLFRKEGQNVTLSCEQNLNHDAMYWYRQDPGQGLRLIYYSQIVNDFQKGDIAEGYSVSREKKESFPLTVTSAQKNPTAFYLCASSIPFRTTDSETDTQYFGPGTRLTVL.

There are many counts of this clonotype. V gene TRBV19 combines with J gene TRBJ1-1, with unresolved D. The V end was cut by 6 bases, the J end by 1 base, with 12 bases between. This CDR3 contains 14 residues. Looked up from germline, CDR1 is LNHDA and CDR2 is SQIVND (reference sequence). The CDR3 bases are TGTGCCAGTAGCCCGGACGGTTGGAACACTGAAGCTTTCTTT. The encoded protein is CASSPDGWNTEAFF.

This clonotype was detected ten times or more. The gene calls are TRBV3-1 and TRBJ2-5; no firm D call. This CDR3 is built from 12 residues. Deletions cut 1 base from V and 6 bases from J, with 6 bases between. Germline-derived CDR1 and CDR2 are LGHDT and YNNKEL (reference sequence). CDR3 in amino acids: CASSQAAQTQYF. CDR3 sequence (DNA): TGTGCCAGCAGCCAAGCGGCGCAGACCCAGTACTTC.

This clonotype has a count of ten or more. The J gene is TRBJ1-2, the V gene TRBV12-3 or TRBV12-4; 9 nucleotides line up with TRBD1. The CDR3 loop spans 15 amino acids. The J segment lost 8 bases and the V segment lost 4 bases, leaving 11 bases of the junction unmatched. The CDR3 reads CASSSPGQGFDGYTF. The DNA for the CDR3 is TGTGCCAGCAGTTCGCCGGGACAGGGCTTCGACGGCTACACCTTC.

This clonotype was seen many times. This chain links TRBV7-9 with TRBJ2-2; 11 bases are a match to TRBD2. The CDR3 loop spans 18 amino acids. Germline assignment: CDR1 SEHNR and CDR2 FQNEAQ (reference sequence). V trimming: 0 bases; J trimming: 4 bases; junction bases outside the gene matches: 7. CDR3: CASSLAPTSGRGTGELFF. The CDR3 region has the DNA TGTGCCAGCAGCTTAGCCCCTACTAGCGGGAGAGGCACCGGGGAGCTGTTTTTT.

This clonotype occurred many times. This chain links TRBV12-3 or TRBV12-4 with TRBJ2-1; D tentatively reads TRBD1 or TRBD2 (6 bases each). Trimming cost V 5 bases and J 10 bases, with 12 bases left between them. CDR3 length: 12 amino acids. This CDR3 reads CASSPGAIEQFF. The CDR3 nucleotides read TGTGCCAGCAGTCCGGGGGCGATAGAGCAGTTCTTC.

This chain's CDR3 is CASSQDLRGGAATQYF. In DNA form, the CDR3 reads TGTGCCAGCAGCCAAGATCTGAGGGGGGGGGCCGCTACGCAGTATTTT. The chain links TRBV4-2 to TRBJ2-3; tentative D call: TRBD2 (7 bases). V dropped 0 bases and J dropped 8 bases, with 18 bases sitting between them. The CDR3 is 16 amino acids. Germline CDR1 and CDR2: LGHNA and YNFKEQ.

This clonotype has a count of ten or more. The chain combines TRBV28 with TRBJ1-4; weak D call: TRBD1 (5 bases). This CDR3 spans 15 amino acids. Germline V lookup: CDR1 MDHEN, CDR2 SYDVKM. Trimming shortened V by 5 bases and J by 8 bases, and 18 bases separated the two germline ends. The CDR3 region is CASSHRIASGEKLFF. CDR3 nucleotides: TGTGCCAGCAGTCACCGCATCGCCTCAGGGGAAAAACTGTTTTTT.

For this clonotype: The missing conserved phenylalanine or tryptophan at the end of this CDR3 makes a read error likely. The chain uses TRBV5-1 and TRBJ2-6; 9 nucleotides line up with TRBD1. The CDR3 spans 19 residues. Trimming cost V 4 bases and J 1 base; bases outside gene matches: 12. The V gene's germline CDR1 is SGHRS and CDR2 YFSETQ. The CDR3 sequence is CASSGQTTGGRSGANVLTL. Written as DNA, the CDR3 is TGCGCCAGCAGCGGTCAAACGACAGGGGGTAGGTCTGGGGCCAACGTCCTGACTCTC.

The DNA of the CDR3 is TGTGCCAGCAGCTTCTGGAGAAACTATGGCTACACCTTC. Its translation: CASSFWRNYGYTF. This sequence joins TRBV5-6 and TRBJ1-2, with D unresolved. This CDR3 is built from 13 residues. CDR1 is SGHDT, CDR2 YYEEEE, per germline. Trimming cost V 2 bases and J 2 bases, with 7 bases left between them.

This clonotype is judged medium-sized. In DNA form, the CDR3 reads TGTGCCATCAGTGAGAACGTAGGCGTCCACGAGCAGTACTTC. As protein: CAISENVGVHEQYF. The chain is built from TRBV10-3 and TRBJ2-7; the D is unclear. Germline V CDR1 and CDR2: ENHRY, SYGVKD. The length of the CDR3 is 14 residues. Between the trimmed V and J ends, which lost 2 bases and 5 bases, there was a span of 13 bases.

The count of this clonotype is one. A much larger clone lies a single base off, so this may be a read error. The CDR3 ends on some other residue instead of the conserved phenylalanine or tryptophan, so this is likely a read error. The chain recombines TRBV3-1 with TRBJ1-1; TRBD1 is a possible D gene (5 bases). The germline V and J ends were trimmed by 4 bases and 1 base, with 13 bases remaining between them. This CDR3 has 15 amino acids. Germline V gives CDR1 LGHDT, CDR2 YNNKEL (reference sequence). This chain's CDR3 is CASSRSGTANTEAFC. In nucleotides, the CDR3 is TGTGCCAGCAGCCGGAGCGGGACGGCGAACACTGAAGCTTTCTGT.

The V call is TRBV7-6, the J call TRBJ1-3; no clear D. V was shortened by 3 bases and J by 0 bases, with 9 bases between the two germline ends. The CDR3 runs 15 residues. Germline values: CDR1 SGHVS, CDR2 FNYEAQ. The CDR3 coding sequence is TGTGCCAGCAGCTTGTACCGGAGCTCTGGAAACACCATATATTTT. This sequence encodes CASSLYRSSGNTIYF.

In this sample, this clonotype turned up a few times. CDR3 DNA: TGTGCCAGCAGTGCCGACAGTCGAAACCCCGAAGTGGGCAACACTGAAGCTTTCTTT. Protein product: CASSADSRNPEVGNTEAFF. The gene calls are TRBV6-1 and TRBJ1-1; D might be TRBD1 (5 bases). The V gene lost 4 bases and the J gene lost 2 bases, with 26 bases spanning the gap. Germline V CDR1 and CDR2: MNHNS, SASEGT. There are 19 residues in the CDR3.

The V call is TRBV20-1, the J call TRBJ2-5; 10 bases agree with TRBD1. CDR3 length: 16 residues. Germline V gene data show CDR1 as DFQATT and CDR2 as SNEGSKA (reference sequence). Trimming took 7 bases from V and 9 from J; bases not matched to a gene: 20. The CDR3 coding sequence is TGCAGTGTCCGACCCCCGACAGGGGGCCTAAATCAGCCCCAGTACTTC. Protein product: CSVRPPTGGLNQPQYF.

In its sample, this clonotype was seen many times. This chain uses TRBV19 with TRBJ1-5; 7 bases are a match to TRBD1. The CDR3 spans 14 residues. V dropped 5 bases and J dropped 3; count of bases not matched to a gene: 4. Germline lookup yields CDR1 LNHDA and CDR2 SQIVND (reference sequence). This CDR3 reads CASSRDRNNQPQHF. The CDR3 nucleotides are TGTGCCAGTAGTCGGGACAGAAACAATCAGCCCCAGCATTTT. Looking up the rest from reference TRBV19 and TRBJ1-5 gives the full variable domain: DGGITQSPKYLFRKEGQNVTLSCEQNLNHDAMYWYRQDPGQGLRLIYYSQIVNDFQKGDIAEGYSVSREKKESFPLTVTSAQKNPTAFYLCASSRDRNNQPQHFGDGTRLSIL.

By sample fraction, this clonotype is medium-sized. The V and J genes are TRBV15 and TRBJ2-5, with D unresolved. Looked up from germline, CDR1 is LNHNV and CDR2 is YYDKDF (reference sequence). Trimming left V 9 bases short and J 4 bases short, with 9 bases between. The CDR3 covers 11 residues. The chain's CDR3 is CATSVGETQYF. The DNA for the CDR3 is TGTGCCACTTCTGTAGGAGAGACCCAGTACTTC.

The CDR3 nucleotides read TGCGCCAGCAGTGAGCGTCCTCGGACAGGGTACCACGAGCAGTACTTC. Protein sequence: CASSERPRTGYHEQYF. The rearrangement uses TRBV10-1 and TRBJ2-7, with TRBD1 matching 8 bases. Germline V gene data show CDR1 as WNHNN and CDR2 as SYGVQD (reference sequence). The CDR3 has 16 amino acids. The V segment lost 2 bases and the J segment 5 bases; nucleotides outside the gene matches: 11.

The V and J genes are TRBV6-5 and TRBJ2-7; D perhaps matches TRBD1 (6 bases). The CDR3 is 16 residues long. Trimming pared 6 bases from V and 0 bases from J, leaving 18 bases between. Germline assignment: CDR1 MNHEY and CDR2 SVGAGI. CDR3 in amino acids: CASRLGGYGASYEQYF. The DNA for the CDR3 is TGTGCCAGCAGGTTAGGGGGTTATGGGGCCTCCTACGAGCAGTACTTC.

This clonotype is medium-sized in the sample. The chain combines TRBV29-1 with TRBJ1-1; maybe TRBD1 (5 bases). This CDR3 has 12 residues. V shed 2 bases and J shed 4 bases, with 8 bases lying between them. Germline CDR1 SQVTM, CDR2 ANQGSEA. CDR3 loop: CSVEQGATEAFF. The CDR3 nucleotides are TGCAGCGTTGAACAGGGAGCCACTGAAGCTTTCTTT.